These 13 T cell receptor beta chains came from one sample sequenced in a study of blood T cells in healthy people across ages (dated by TCRdb to about 2015). Libraries came from 5' RACE. The sequencing machine was an Illumina HiSeq 2500. A second PCR of about 7 to 12 cycles was run with a J-beta primer mix and a sample-barcoded 5' primer. TCRdb reprocessed the public reads (quality trimming at Q25 with fastp, clone calling with MiXCR) and kept in-frame beta chains. Rows merge per CDR3 protein into single entries with the most common DNA and genes. The table for this sample lists roughly 1,100,000 distinct CDR3 sequences; under 30% of them were counted only once. The ten largest clones represent less than 0.75% of the sample. These sequences were also reported in another study, on T cells of mothers and their children.

Sample: blood. The receptors were gathered from a girl aged 2 to 9 in good health.

This clonotype came up a few times. The chain couples TRBV10-3 to TRBJ2-1, with D hard to call. Trimming took off 0 bases at V and 2 bases at J, with 8 bases between the two ends. CDR3 length equals 15 residues. CDR1 ENHRY and CDR2 SYGVKD come from the germline V gene. The CDR3 DNA reads as TGTGCCATCAGTGAGTCACAGAGAGCCTACAATGAGCAGTTCTTC. This sequence encodes CAISESQRAYNEQFF.

This clonotype was seen more than once but under ten times. The chain employs TRBV5-4 and TRBJ2-6; 9 positions agree with TRBD2. This CDR3 has 17 amino acids. Germline CDR1 SGHNT, CDR2 YYREEE (reference sequence). The V and J ends lost 10 bases and 0 bases, in that order; junction bases with no gene match: 11. CDR3 protein: CAGSSGALSSGANVLTF. The DNA for the CDR3 is TGTGCCGGGTCTAGCGGGGCTTTGAGCTCTGGGGCCAACGTCCTGACTTTC.

This clonotype was seen once. V and J are TRBV20-1 and TRBJ2-1; D is perhaps TRBD2 (5 bases). Per germline, CDR1 DFQATT and CDR2 SNEGSKA (reference sequence). The length of the CDR3 is 11 residues. Trimming pared 3 bases from V and 15 bases from J, leaving 15 bases between. This CDR3 is CSASNGNERFF. The CDR3 nucleotides read TGCAGTGCTAGTAACGGGAACGAACGGTTCTTC.

In this sample, this clonotype turned up a few times. The V gene is TRBV12-3 or TRBV12-4, the J gene TRBJ1-4; TRBD1 might be the D (5 bases). Trimming shortened V by 5 bases and J by 8 bases, and 12 bases separated the two germline ends. This CDR3 comprises 13 residues. CDR3 amino acids: CASSGAGEEKLFF. The CDR3 DNA is TGTGCCAGCAGTGGGGCCGGCGAGGAAAAACTGTTTTTT.

This clonotype is a singleton in its sample. This chain links TRBV12-3 or TRBV12-4 with TRBJ2-5; 8 bases are shared with TRBD2. This CDR3 comprises 14 residues. Unmatched junction bases numbered 11, after V lost 3 bases and J lost 11 bases. CDR3 amino acids: CASSFSGRGGEQYF. In nucleotides, the CDR3 is TGTGCCAGCAGTTTCAGCGGGAGAGGGGGAGAGCAGTACTTC.

The sample holds a few counts of this clonotype. The gene calls are TRBV24-1 and TRBJ2-1; tentative D call: TRBD1 (6 bases). The CDR3 has 16 residues. From germline, CDR1 is KGHDR and CDR2 SFDVKD. Trimming removed 0 bases at V and 7 bases at J, with 15 bases between. Written as DNA, the CDR3 is TGTGCCACCAGTGATTTGCGACAGGATAGGGCAAATGAGCAGTTCTTC. Protein: CATSDLRQDRANEQFF.

The rearrangement uses TRBV5-1 and TRBJ1-2; maybe TRBD1 (6 bases). The CDR3 is made up of 16 amino acids. V gave up 0 bases and J gave up 3 bases, with 15 bases separating them. Germline-derived CDR1 and CDR2 are SGHRS and YFSETQ. CDR3 in amino acids: CASSLEGRGVDYGYTF. CDR3 nucleotide sequence: TGCGCCAGCAGCTTGGAGGGCAGGGGTGTCGACTATGGCTACACCTTC.

As regards this clonotype: A much larger clone differs from this one at a single base, so this may be a read error. V gene TRBV20-1 combines with J gene TRBJ2-4, with D possibly matching TRBD2 (5 bases). V dropped 0 bases and J dropped 7 bases, with 10 bases sitting between them. The CDR3 is made up of 13 amino acids. The germline V gene has CDR1 DFQATT and CDR2 SNEGSKA (reference sequence). CDR3 loop: CSARDLPGNIQYF. The CDR3 DNA follows: TGCAGTGCTAGAGATCTACCGGGGAACATTCAGTACTTC.

This clonotype was detected only a few times. The chain joins TRBV7-2 to TRBJ2-5; 7 positions match TRBD1. CDR1 is SGHTA and CDR2 is FQGNSA in the germline V gene. The CDR3 has 14 amino acids. Germline trimming cut 6 bases from V and 4 bases from J; bases unmatched to any gene: 8. The CDR3 coding sequence is TGTGCCAGCAGGCAAAGGGGGCAGGGAGAGACCCAGTACTTC. Amino acids: CASRQRGQGETQYF.

Here the CDR3 reads CASTSDSGRALGETQYF. DNA of the CDR3: TGTGCCAGCACGTCCGATAGCGGGAGGGCTCTGGGAGAGACCCAGTACTTC. The chain has TRBV12-3 or TRBV12-4 and TRBJ2-5, with 11 bases matching TRBD2. The CDR3 is 17 amino acids. J lost 4 bases, V lost 7 bases, and 14 bases had no gene match.

In this sample, this clonotype turned up a few times. This rearrangement joins TRBV20-1 to TRBJ2-7, with a weak D call TRBD2 (5 bases). Germline loops: CDR1 DFQATT, CDR2 SNEGSKA (reference sequence). This CDR3 spans 18 amino acids. Trimming left V 6 bases short and J 2 bases short, with 29 bases between. CDR3 DNA: TGCAGTGCCAACACCGGCCGGGAAGGGTCTCCAACCCCCTACGAGCAGTACTTC. Protein: CSANTGREGSPTPYEQYF.

The V gene is TRBV29-1, the J gene TRBJ2-5; D gene ambiguous. The V gene lost 0 bases and the J gene lost 7 bases, with 21 bases spanning the gap. The CDR3 sequence is 16 residues long. The germline V gene has CDR1 SQVTM and CDR2 ANQGSEA. The CDR3: CSVEEASRPLLGTQYF. The CDR3 region has the DNA TGCAGCGTTGAAGAAGCCTCGCGACCCTTACTTGGGACCCAGTACTTC.

The gene calls are TRBV24-1 and TRBJ1-2; D is possibly TRBD1 (5 bases). CDR3 length: 14 amino acids. With 6 bases removed from V and 5 bases from J, the gap between germline ends came to 15 bases. The V gene's germline CDR1 is KGHDR and CDR2 SFDVKD. This CDR3 reads CATSTRGHLYGYTF. CDR3 sequence (DNA): TGTGCCACCAGTACCCGGGGCCACCTATATGGCTACACCTTC.